What follows is one TCR beta chain and its context. This sample was taken from a study of blood T cell repertoires in COVID-19. CDR1 is SNHLY and CDR2 is FYNNEI in the germline V gene. This CDR3 has 15 amino acids. The ends were cut back, 6 bases at V and 2 bases at J, with 17 bases in the middle. The study drew participants aged about 18 to 89 years from some 23 US areas. Profiled with immunoSEQ multiplex PCR; TCRdb holds only in-frame clones, not every one. Of around 280,000 clones in the sample, roughly nine tenths were seen once. The genes are TRBV2 and TRBJ2-7; D is possibly TRBD1 (5 bases). This TCR came from a middle-aged woman who had recovered from COVID-19. What was sequenced was PBMCs or T cells enriched from blood (not recorded which). The CDR3 DNA is TGTGCCAGCAGCGTTGAAGGGGTGGGTCCCTACGAGCAGTACTTC. It specifies CASSVEGVGPYEQYF.